A single sample gave rise to the 19 T cell receptor beta chains below, sequenced in a study of blood T cell repertoires in COVID-19. Produced via immunoSEQ multiplex PCR; TCRdb's table is partial and in-frame only. Of 250,000 to 300,000 clones detected, approximately 85% appear once; the ten largest clones hold about 5.1%. The sample consisted of peripheral blood. The receptors derive from a man aged 45-65 years with active or convalescent COVID-19.

Here the CDR3 DNA reads TGTGCCAGCAGTTTGGGACTAGCGAGTAGCGTAGATACGCAGTATTTT. It yields the protein CASSLGLASSVDTQYF. The V call is TRBV28, the J call TRBJ2-3; 10 bases align to TRBD2. Germline V gene sequence: CDR1 MDHEN, CDR2 SYDVKM. Unmatched junction bases numbered 8, after V lost 3 bases and J lost 5 bases. This CDR3 comprises 16 residues. The complete variable domain, with remaining parts taken from reference TRBV28 and TRBJ2-3, reads DVKVTQSSRYLVKRTGEKVFLECVQDMDHENMFWYRQDPGLGLRLIYFSYDVKMKEKGDIPEGYSVSREKKERFSLILESASTNQTSMYLCASSLGLASSVDTQYFGPGTRLTVL.

The rearrangement joins TRBV28 to TRBJ2-1, with 14 bases aligning to TRBD2. The CDR3 runs to 14 residues. The germline CDR1 and CDR2 sequences are MDHEN and SYDVKM. V shed 3 bases and J 10 bases; nucleotides not matched to a gene: 2. CDR3 sequence: CASSFGLAGGEQFF. In DNA, the CDR3 is TGTGCCAGCAGTTTTGGACTAGCGGGAGGCGAGCAGTTCTTC.

The gene calls are TRBV7-8 and TRBJ2-7; no definite D call. The germline CDR1 and CDR2 sequences are SGHVS and FQNEAQ. The CDR3 has 15 amino acids. The V gene lost 4 bases and the J gene lost 2 bases, with 15 bases spanning the gap. CDR3 nucleotide sequence: TGTGCCAGCAGCTCTCGCAGGTTCAGCACCTACGAGCAGTACTTC. It encodes CASSSRRFSTYEQYF.

The chain employs TRBV5-6 and TRBJ2-7; D perhaps matches TRBD2 (6 bases). Germline values: CDR1 SGHDT, CDR2 YYEEEE. V was trimmed by 0 bases and J by 2 bases, leaving 9 bases between them. There are 14 residues in the CDR3. The CDR3, as DNA: TGTGCCAGCAGCTTGGGGCAGCGGGCCTACGAGCAGTACTTC. Its protein product is CASSLGQRAYEQYF.

This chain connects TRBV7-8 to TRBJ1-1, with D perhaps matching TRBD1 (6 bases). The germline V gene encodes CDR1 SGHVS and CDR2 FQNEAQ. This CDR3 has 17 residues. Between the trimmed V and J ends, which lost 5 bases and 4 bases, there was a span of 23 bases. The CDR3: CASSPSPRGSGGTEAFF. The CDR3 coding sequence is TGTGCCAGCAGCCCTAGCCCCAGGGGATCGGGGGGCACTGAAGCTTTCTTT.

The chain has TRBV5-1 and TRBJ2-4, with a tentative D call TRBD1 (6 bases). CDR3 length: 15 residues. The germline gives CDR1 SGHRS, CDR2 YFSETQ. V was cut by 0 bases and J by 1 base, with 8 bases left in between. CDR3 in DNA: TGCGCCAGCAGCTTGGCAGGGGAGGCCAAAAACATTCAGTACTTC. Amino acid sequence: CASSLAGEAKNIQYF.

The chain combines TRBV7-9 with TRBJ2-5; maybe TRBD1 (6 bases). The CDR3 contains 15 residues. V was shortened by 3 bases and J by 0 bases, with 11 bases between the two germline ends. Germline V gives CDR1 SEHNR, CDR2 FQNEAQ (reference sequence). CDR3 in amino acids: CASSLRQVNQETQYF. For the CDR3, the DNA is TGTGCCAGCAGCTTGCGACAGGTTAACCAAGAGACCCAGTACTTC.

The table lists this clone with a few counts. The chain links TRBV6-5 to TRBJ1-1; TRBD1 matches 8 bases. Unmatched junction bases numbered 11, after V lost 7 bases and J lost 10 bases. Germline CDR1 reads MNHEY; CDR2 reads SVGAGI. The CDR3 is 13 amino acids. The CDR3 sequence is CASTNDRGTVAFF. Here the CDR3 DNA reads TGTGCCAGCACCAACGACAGGGGTACGGTAGCTTTCTTT.

V gene TRBV28 combines with J gene TRBJ2-6, with D unclear. Germline V lookup: CDR1 MDHEN, CDR2 SYDVKM. The CDR3 length is 13 residues. The V and J ends lost 10 bases and 0 bases respectively, with 7 bases between them. The CDR3 DNA reads TGTGCCACCGTGGCCTCTGGGGCCAACGTCCTGACTTTC. Translation: CATVASGANVLTF.

The chain is built from TRBV18 and TRBJ1-1, with D possibly being TRBD1 (5 bases). This CDR3 has 16 amino acids. Trimming removed 3 bases at V and 0 bases at J, with 14 bases between. The germline V gene encodes CDR1 KGHSH and CDR2 LQKENI. CDR3 sequence reads: CASSPGGVGVNTEAFF. The CDR3 DNA follows: TGTGCCAGCTCACCCGGGGGAGTGGGGGTGAACACTGAAGCTTTCTTT.

The chain combines TRBV3-1 (or the pseudogene TRBV3-2) with TRBJ2-1, with D possibly being TRBD2 (5 bases). The length of the CDR3 is 15 residues. V gave up 1 base and J gave up 6 bases, with 13 bases separating them. Germline assignment: CDR1 LGHDT and CDR2 YNNKEL (reference sequence). In nucleotides, the CDR3 is TGTGCCAGCAGCCAAGTTCCCAGCGGCGTCAATGAGCAGTTCTTC. Encoded protein: CASSQVPSGVNEQFF.

This chain uses TRBV4-1 with TRBJ2-3, with 10 positions matching TRBD2. Germline V gene sequence: CDR1 MGHRA, CDR2 YSYEKL. The V segment lost 3 bases and the J segment 2 bases; nucleotides outside the gene matches: 5. The CDR3 totals 16 residues. CDR3 in amino acids: CASSHILAGVTDTQYF. Written as DNA, the CDR3 is TGCGCCAGCAGCCATATCCTAGCGGGGGTCACAGATACGCAGTATTTT.

The V gene is TRBV4-2, the J gene TRBJ2-3; D gene uncertain. Germline-derived CDR1 and CDR2 are LGHNA and YNFKEQ. This CDR3 region has 13 residues. Deletions cut 4 bases from V and 6 bases from J, with 11 bases between. CDR3 loop: CASSPTVRDTQYF. In DNA form, the CDR3 reads TGTGCCAGCAGCCCCACAGTCAGGGATACGCAGTATTTT.

This clone was seen once. V and J are TRBV9 and TRBJ2-3; 7 bases are a match to TRBD2. Trimming removed 0 bases from V and 4 bases from J; junction bases left unmatched: 8. CDR1 is SGDLS and CDR2 is YYNGEE in the germline V gene. This CDR3 region has 16 residues. The CDR3 is CASSVDPLGRADTQYF. The CDR3 nucleotides read TGTGCCAGCAGCGTAGATCCTTTGGGGAGGGCAGATACGCAGTATTTT.

V usage is TRBV5-6 and J usage is TRBJ1-2, with 10 bases that match TRBD1. CDR1 SGHDT and CDR2 YYEEEE come from the germline V gene. The V and J ends lost 4 bases and 0 bases, in that order; junction bases with no gene match: 9. The CDR3 consists of 17 residues. The CDR3 DNA is TGTGCCAGCAGCCGAGGGACAGGGGCCTCAGCTAACTATGGCTACACCTTC. It translates to CASSRGTGASANYGYTF.

The chain joins TRBV7-8 to TRBJ2-7; 8 bases map to TRBD2. The CDR3 consists of 14 residues. Germline values: CDR1 SGHVS, CDR2 FQNEAQ. The V and J ends lost 5 bases and 3 bases, in that order; junction bases with no gene match: 6. The CDR3 spells CASSPSSGFYEQYF. As DNA, the CDR3 is TGTGCCAGCAGCCCCTCTAGCGGGTTCTACGAGCAGTACTTC.

CDR3 sequence: CASSQNLGGNTEAFF. The CDR3 DNA sequence: TGCGCCAGCAGCCAGAACTTAGGGGGGAACACTGAAGCTTTCTTT. This rearrangement joins TRBV4-3 to TRBJ1-1, with D tentatively TRBD1 (6 bases). Germline V CDR1 and CDR2: LGHNA, YSLEER. Trimming pared 3 bases from V and 1 base from J, leaving 12 bases between. The CDR3 runs 15 residues.

CDR3 DNA sequence: TGTGCCACCAGTTCTGGAGGGGGCAATCAGCCCCAGCATTTT. Translating gives CATSSGGGNQPQHF. V and J are TRBV24-1 and TRBJ1-5; possibly TRBD1 for D (5 bases). The CDR3 contains 14 residues. V was pared by 6 bases and J by 2 bases, with 10 bases between. CDR1 and CDR2 (germline): KGHDR, SFDVKD.

The chain couples TRBV29-1 to TRBJ2-2; D may be TRBD1 (5 bases). The germline V and J ends were trimmed by 5 bases and 2 bases, with 9 bases remaining between them. Looked up from germline, CDR1 is SQVTM and CDR2 is ANQGSEA. This CDR3 has 13 amino acids. CDR3 nucleotides: TGCAGCGTTTTCGACAGAAACACCGGGGAGCTGTTTTTT. This sequence encodes CSVFDRNTGELFF.